Each of the 4 T cell receptor beta chains below was sequenced from the same sample in a study of molecular identifiers for immune sequencing clone quantification. Using its own MiXCR run on the PCR reads, TCRdb lists one record per CDR3 protein. The sample yields about 640,000 distinct CDR3 sequences, 15% to 20% seen once. Source material: naive CD8+ T cells from blood, with Jurkat cell RNA spiked in. This sample's subset: FACS-sorted CD8+CD4-CCR7+CD45RA+ naive T cells. The receptors come from a human donor in good health. Some libraries in this study had Jurkat cell RNA spiked in.

This clonotype came up a few times. This chain links TRBV6-1 with TRBJ1-2; possibly TRBD1 for D (5 bases). Germline CDR1 MNHNS, CDR2 SASEGT. CDR3 length: 13 amino acids. Trimming removed 1 base at V and 8 bases at J, with 11 bases between. CDR3 in amino acids: CASSEDPGEGYTF. In nucleotides, the CDR3 is TGTGCCAGCAGTGAAGACCCGGGGGAAGGCTACACCTTC.

This clonotype came up many times. The J gene is TRBJ2-6, the V gene TRBV6-2 or TRBV6-3; D possibly matches TRBD1 or TRBD2 (5 bases each). CDR3 size: 16 residues. Germline lookup yields CDR1 MNHEY and CDR2 SVGEGT. Trimming left V 2 bases short and J 0 bases short, with 8 bases between. For the CDR3, the DNA is TGTGCCAGCAGTTACCTGGGGGTCTCTGGGGCCAACGTCCTGACTTTC. It is translated as CASSYLGVSGANVLTF.

This clonotype was counted between two and nine times. This chain uses TRBV5-4 with TRBJ2-1; D unclear. From germline, CDR1 is SGHNT and CDR2 YYREEE (reference sequence). The CDR3 length is 14 residues. Trimming removed 4 bases at V and 7 bases at J, with 15 bases between. The CDR3, as DNA: TGTGCCAGCAGCCCCTACCGATCCCTGAATGAGCAGTTCTTC. Its translation is CASSPYRSLNEQFF.

As regards this clonotype: This may be a read error, as it is one base from a much larger clone. In nucleotides, the CDR3 is TGTGCCACCAGTGAGGGTAGCAATCAGCCCCAGCATTTT. This encodes CATSEGSNQPQHF. The chain joins TRBV24-1 to TRBJ1-5; the D is unclear. The CDR3 contains 13 residues. V was trimmed by 4 bases and J by 0 bases, leaving 3 bases between them. Germline CDR1 and CDR2: KGHDR and SFDVKD.